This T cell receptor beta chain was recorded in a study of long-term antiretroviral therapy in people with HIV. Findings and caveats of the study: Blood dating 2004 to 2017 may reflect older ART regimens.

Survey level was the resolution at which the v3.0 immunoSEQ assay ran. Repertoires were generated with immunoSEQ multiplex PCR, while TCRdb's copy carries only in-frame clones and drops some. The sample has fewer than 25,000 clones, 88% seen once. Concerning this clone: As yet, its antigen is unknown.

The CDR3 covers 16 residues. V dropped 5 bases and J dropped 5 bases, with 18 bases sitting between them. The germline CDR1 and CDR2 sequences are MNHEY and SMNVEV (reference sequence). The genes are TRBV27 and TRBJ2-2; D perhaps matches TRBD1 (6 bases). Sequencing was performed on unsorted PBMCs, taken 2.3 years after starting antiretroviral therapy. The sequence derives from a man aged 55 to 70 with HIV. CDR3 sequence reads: CASSPPFPQGTGELFF. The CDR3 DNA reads TGTGCCAGCAGTCCCCCCTTCCCCCAGGGGACCGGGGAGCTGTTTTTT.